The clone carrying this TCR beta chain was seen a single time. The sample is drawn from a study of T cell changes during pregnancy in multiple sclerosis. The V gene lost 6 bases and the J gene lost 2 bases, with 7 bases spanning the gap. The CDR3 extends over 12 amino acids. Per the germline V gene, CDR1 is SGHTA and CDR2 is FQGNSA. The method was immunoSEQ multiplex PCR; TCRdb's version includes in-frame clones alone and lacks a portion of them. The sample has nearly 110,000 clones, about 90% seen once. Material: peripheral blood, obtained before pregnancy. The TCR sequence derives from a female donor with multiple sclerosis, enrolled in a pregnancy study. The V and J genes are TRBV7-2 and TRBJ1-1; TRBD1 might be the D (5 bases). CDR3 amino acids: CASRGGNTEAFF. The CDR3 DNA reads as TGTGCCAGCAGGGGGGGTAACACTGAAGCTTTCTTT.